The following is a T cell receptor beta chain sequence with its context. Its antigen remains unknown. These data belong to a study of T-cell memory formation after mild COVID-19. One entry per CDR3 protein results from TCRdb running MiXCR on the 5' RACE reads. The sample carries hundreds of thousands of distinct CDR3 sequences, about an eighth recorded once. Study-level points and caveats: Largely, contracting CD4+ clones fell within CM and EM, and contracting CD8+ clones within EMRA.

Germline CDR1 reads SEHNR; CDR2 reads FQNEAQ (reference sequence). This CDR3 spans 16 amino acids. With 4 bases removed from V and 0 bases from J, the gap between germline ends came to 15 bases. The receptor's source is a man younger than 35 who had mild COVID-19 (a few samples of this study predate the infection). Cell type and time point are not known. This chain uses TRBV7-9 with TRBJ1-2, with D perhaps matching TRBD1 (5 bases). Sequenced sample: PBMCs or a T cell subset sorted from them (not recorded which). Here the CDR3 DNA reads TGTGCCAGCAGCTCTGAGTGGGGACTAGCTAACTATGGCTACACCTTC. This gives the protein CASSSEWGLANYGYTF.